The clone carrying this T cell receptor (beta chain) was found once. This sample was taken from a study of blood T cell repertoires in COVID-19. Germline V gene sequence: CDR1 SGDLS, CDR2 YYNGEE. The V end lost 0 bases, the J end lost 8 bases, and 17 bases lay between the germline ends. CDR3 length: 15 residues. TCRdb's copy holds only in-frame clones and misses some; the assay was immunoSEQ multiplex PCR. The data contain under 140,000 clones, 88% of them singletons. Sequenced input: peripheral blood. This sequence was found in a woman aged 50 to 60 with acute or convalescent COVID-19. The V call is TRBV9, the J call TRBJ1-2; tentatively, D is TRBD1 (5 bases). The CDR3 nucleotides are TGTGCCAGCAGCGTAGGGGGCCAGACATCAGGAGGCTACACCTTC. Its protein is CASSVGGQTSGGYTF.